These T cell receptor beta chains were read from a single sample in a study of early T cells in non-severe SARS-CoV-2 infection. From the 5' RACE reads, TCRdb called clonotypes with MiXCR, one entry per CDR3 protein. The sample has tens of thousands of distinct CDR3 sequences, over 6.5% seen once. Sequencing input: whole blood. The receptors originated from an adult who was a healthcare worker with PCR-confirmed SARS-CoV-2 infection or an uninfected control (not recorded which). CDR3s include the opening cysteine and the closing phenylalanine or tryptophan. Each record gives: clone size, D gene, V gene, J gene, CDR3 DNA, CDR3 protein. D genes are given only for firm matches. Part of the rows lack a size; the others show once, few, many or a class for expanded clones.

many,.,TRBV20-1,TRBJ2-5,TGCAGTGCTAGAGACGGACCGCAAGAGACCCAGTACTTC,CSARDGPQETQYF
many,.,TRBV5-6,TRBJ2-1,TGTGCCAGCAGCCTTGAATTCCAGGGTACTGAGCAGTTCTTC,CASSLEFQGTEQFF
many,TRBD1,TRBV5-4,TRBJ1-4,TGTGCCAGCAGCCCCGGGACAGGGACTACTAATGAAAAACTGTTTTTT,CASSPGTGTTNEKLFF
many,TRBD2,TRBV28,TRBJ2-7,TGTGCCAGCATGCGGGGGGCCTACGAGCAGTACTTC,CASMRGAYEQYF
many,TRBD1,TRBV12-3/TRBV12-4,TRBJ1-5,TGTGCCAGCAGTCAGGACAGGGGGCACAATCAGCCCCAGCATTTT,CASSQDRGHNQPQHF
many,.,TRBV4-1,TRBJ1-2,TGCGCCAGCAGCCAGGCTAGACAGGAGCTGCCGAGAACCTTC,CASSQARQELPRTF
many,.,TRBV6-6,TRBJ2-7,TGTGCCAGCAGTCTTCCCGGGACATTAGTCTACGAGCAGTACTTC,CASSLPGTLVYEQYF
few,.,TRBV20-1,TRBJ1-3,TGCAGTGCGCCCGGGGAAGGGACTGGAAACACCATATATTTT,CSAPGEGTGNTIYF
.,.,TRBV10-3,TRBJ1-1,TGTGCCATCAGTGAGTCAGGGAGGAGCTCTGAAGCTTTCTTT,CAISESGRSSEAFF
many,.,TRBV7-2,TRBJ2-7,TGTGCCAGCAGCTTGGGCGGGACCTACGAGCAGTACTTC,CASSLGGTYEQYF
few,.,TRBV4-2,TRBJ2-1,TGTGCCAGCAGCCAGGTGCCCGCAACCCTTTACAATGAGCAGTTCTTC,CASSQVPATLYNEQFF
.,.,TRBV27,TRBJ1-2,TGTGCCAGCAGTAGAAGGGGGGTCGGCTACACCTTC,CASSRRGVGYTF
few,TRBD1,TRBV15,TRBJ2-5,TGTGCCACCAGCAGAGGGACAGGAGGTCCAGAGACCCAGTACTTC,CATSRGTGGPETQYF
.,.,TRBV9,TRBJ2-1,TGTGCCAGCAGCGTGGGGCCCTCGCATGAGCAGTTCTTC,CASSVGPSHEQFF
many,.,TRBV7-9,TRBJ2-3,TGTGCCAGCAGCCACGGCCCCGCAGGGATTAGCACAGATACGCAGTATTTT,CASSHGPAGISTDTQYF
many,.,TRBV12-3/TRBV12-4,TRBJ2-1,TGTGCCAGCAGTTTGCGGCTTGGTGGCAATGAGCAGTTCTTC,CASSLRLGGNEQFF
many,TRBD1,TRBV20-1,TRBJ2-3,TGCAGTGCCGCGAAACAGGGGTGGGGAGATACGCAGTATTTT,CSAAKQGWGDTQYF
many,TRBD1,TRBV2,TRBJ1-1,TGTGCCAGCAGTATAGCAGGGGGGGGAACTGAAGCTTTCTTT,CASSIAGGGTEAFF
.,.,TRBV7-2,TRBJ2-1,TGTGCCAGCAGCCCCGGCTATGAGCAGTTCTTC,CASSPGYEQFF
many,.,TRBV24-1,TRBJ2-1,TGTGCCACCAGTCTCCCCCCTCCGGGCAGCAATGAGCAGTTCTTC,CATSLPPPGSNEQFF
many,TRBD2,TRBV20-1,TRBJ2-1,TGCAGTGCTCCAGGGACTAGCGGGAGTTTTAATGAGCAGTTCTTC,CSAPGTSGSFNEQFF
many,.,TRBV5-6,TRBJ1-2,TGTGCCAGCAGCCGGACCGCCCTGCGTGGGTGGAACTATGGCTACACCTTC,CASSRTALRGWNYGYTF
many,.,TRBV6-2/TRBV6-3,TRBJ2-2,TGTGCCAGCAGTCAGACAGGGAACACCGGGGAGCTGTTTTTT,CASSQTGNTGELFF
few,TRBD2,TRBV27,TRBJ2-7,TGTGCCAGCAGTCTCGCCGGACTAGCGGGAAGCGTGTACGAGCAGTACTTC,CASSLAGLAGSVYEQYF
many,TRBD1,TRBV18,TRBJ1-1,TGTGCCAGCTCACCACGGGGACAGGGGATTGAAGCTTTCTTT,CASSPRGQGIEAFF
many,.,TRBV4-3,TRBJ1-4,TGCGCCAGCAGCCAAGAATTGACAGTTAATGAAAAACTGTTTTTT,CASSQELTVNEKLFF
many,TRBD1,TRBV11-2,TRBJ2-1,TGTGCCAGCAGCCAATCAGGGGGAGCGAATGAGCAGTTCTTC,CASSQSGGANEQFF
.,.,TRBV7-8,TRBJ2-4,TGTGCCAGCAGCCCAGGGGAGGGAGGCATTCAGTACTTC,CASSPGEGGIQYF